The 29 T cell receptor beta chains below all came from one sample that was sequenced in a study of T cell responses to AZD1222 COVID-19 vaccine listed by TCRdb under 2021. Library creation used the immunoSEQ multiplex PCR assay. Sourced from immuneACCESS, this table was stored by TCRdb with only in-frame sequences that have V and J called. A share of the clones is absent; for the studies checked, an unresolved V gene accounts for under half, and the remainder has no known explanation. The sample table holds some 100,000 clones, of which around nine tenths were seen once. The ten largest clones capture around 3.2% of the sample. The time point label, read with the paper, signifies: baseline before first vaccination. The starting material was peripheral blood, obtained on day 0 of AZD1222 vaccination. The receptors originated from an adult in good health.

This clone was counted a single time. The V gene is TRBV19, the J gene TRBJ1-1; D is ambiguous. Per germline, CDR1 LNHDA and CDR2 SQIVND (reference sequence). V lost 7 bases, J lost 0 bases, and 18 bases lay in between. The CDR3 contains 16 residues. The CDR3 region is CASNSLEGRLNTEAFF. In nucleotides, the CDR3 is TGTGCCAGTAATTCTCTTGAGGGCAGGTTGAACACTGAAGCTTTCTTT.

This clone has more than one count but fewer than ten. This chain joins TRBV15 and TRBJ1-1; D possibly corresponds to TRBD1 (6 bases). The V end was cut by 5 bases, the J end by 1 base, with 11 bases between. CDR3 length: 14 residues. Germline CDR1 LNHNV, CDR2 YYDKDF (reference sequence). The CDR3 DNA is TGTGCCACCAGCCAGAGACAGGCGAACACTGAAGCTTTCTTT. This sequence encodes CATSQRQANTEAFF.

The chain has TRBV9 and TRBJ1-2; a possible D gene is TRBD1 (5 bases). V dropped 4 bases and J dropped 4 bases, with 14 bases sitting between them. Germline CDR1 is SGDLS and CDR2 is YYNGEE. The CDR3 runs 14 residues. DNA for the CDR3: TGTGCCAGCAGCACCCCTTCAGGGACCTATGGCTACACCTTC. Translated: CASSTPSGTYGYTF.

The chain combines TRBV6-6 with TRBJ1-2, with TRBD1 as a possible D gene (5 bases). V was pared by 4 bases and J by 7 bases, with 10 bases between. Germline assignment: CDR1 MNHNY and CDR2 SVGAGI (reference sequence). This CDR3 spans 12 amino acids. The CDR3 protein is CASSWQGSGYTF. Written as DNA, the CDR3 is TGTGCCAGCAGTTGGCAGGGTTCTGGCTACACCTTC.

The chain couples TRBV27 to TRBJ1-2, with D unclear. Looked up from germline, CDR1 is MNHEY and CDR2 is SMNVEV (reference sequence). CDR3 size: 14 residues. The germline V and J ends were trimmed by 5 bases and 4 bases, with 14 bases remaining between them. The CDR3 nucleotides read TGTGCCAGCAGTCCTCTGACCGACGTCTATGGCTACACCTTC. It specifies CASSPLTDVYGYTF.

This clone was found once. The rearrangement uses TRBV7-9 and TRBJ1-1, with D possibly being TRBD1 (6 bases). Trimming left V 0 bases short and J 5 bases short, with 22 bases between. This CDR3 region has 18 residues. Per germline, CDR1 SEHNR and CDR2 FQNEAQ (reference sequence). This CDR3 is CASSLALLQGGFGTEAFF. The CDR3 DNA is TGTGCCAGCAGCTTAGCGCTGTTACAGGGCGGATTCGGGACTGAAGCTTTCTTT.

This clone was detected a few times. The chain is built from TRBV7-2 and TRBJ2-7, with D possibly being TRBD1 (5 bases). This CDR3 has 14 amino acids. CDR1 and CDR2 (germline): SGHTA, FQGNSA. V was cut by 3 bases and J by 0 bases, with 9 bases left in between. The CDR3 DNA reads TGTGCCAGCAGCTTTGACAGCGCCTCCTACGAGCAGTACTTC. Its protein is CASSFDSASYEQYF.

The rearrangement links TRBV6-2 or TRBV6-3 to TRBJ2-3, with 12 bases lining up with TRBD2. With V trimmed by 6 bases and J by 5 bases, 12 bases remained unmatched. Germline CDR1 and CDR2: MNHEY and SVGEGT. The CDR3 has 17 amino acids. The CDR3 spells CASSPSTSGGPGDTQYF. The CDR3 nucleotides read TGTGCCAGCAGCCCTTCCACTAGCGGGGGGCCTGGAGATACGCAGTATTTT.

This chain connects TRBV10-3 to TRBJ2-7; 11 nucleotides agree with TRBD1. The CDR3 extends over 15 amino acids. The V gene's germline CDR1 is ENHRY and CDR2 SYGVKD. J lost 3 bases, V lost 3 bases, and 4 bases had no gene match. CDR3 residues: CAISEPGTGGYEQYF. As DNA, the CDR3 is TGTGCCATCAGTGAACCCGGGACAGGGGGCTACGAGCAGTACTTC.

The chain has TRBV9 and TRBJ2-3; D possibly uses TRBD1 or TRBD2 (5 bases each). V was pared by 9 bases and J by 2 bases, with 10 bases between. CDR1 and CDR2 from the germline V gene are SGDLS and YYNGEE. The CDR3 has 12 amino acids. CDR3 nucleotides: TGTGCCACTTCGGGGCACACAGATACGCAGTATTTT. This codes for CATSGHTDTQYF.

The chain employs TRBV25-1 and TRBJ2-7; tentative D call: TRBD1 (6 bases). The CDR3 loop spans 13 amino acids. The germline V and J ends were trimmed by 6 bases and 6 bases, with 15 bases remaining between them. CDR1 and CDR2 from the germline V gene are MGHDK and SYGVNS. The CDR3 bases are TGTGCCAGCAGGGCCGGGACACAATTCGAGCAGTACTTC. Translating it yields CASRAGTQFEQYF.

The CDR3 sequence is CASSQDRPGLGYEQYF. The CDR3 bases are TGCGCCAGCAGCCAAGATCGCCCAGGGTTGGGTTACGAGCAGTACTTC. The genes are TRBV4-3 and TRBJ2-7, with a weak D call TRBD1 (5 bases). Germline CDR1 is LGHNA and CDR2 is YSLEER. With 0 bases removed from V and 4 bases from J, the gap between germline ends came to 16 bases. This CDR3 is 16 amino acids long.

The chain combines TRBV12-3 or TRBV12-4 with TRBJ2-4; perhaps TRBD2 as D (6 bases). Trimming left V 3 bases short and J 4 bases short, with 7 bases between. The CDR3 runs to 13 residues. This CDR3 is CASSFGGKNIQYF. CDR3 DNA sequence: TGTGCCAGCAGTTTTGGAGGGAAAAACATTCAGTACTTC.

The J gene is TRBJ2-1, the V gene TRBV5-1; D not resolved. CDR3 size: 15 residues. Germline CDR1 SGHRS, CDR2 YFSETQ. V lost 0 bases, J lost 13 bases, and 20 bases lay in between. The chain's CDR3 is CASSLESTPRVGQFF. The CDR3 bases are TGCGCCAGCAGCTTGGAGTCGACTCCCCGTGTCGGCCAGTTCTTC.

The chain recombines TRBV3-1 (or the pseudogene TRBV3-2) with TRBJ2-5; D not resolved. CDR3 length: 16 amino acids. CDR1 and CDR2 from the germline V gene are LGHDT and YNNKEL (reference sequence). Trimming left V 1 base short and J 0 bases short, with 12 bases between. The CDR3: CASSQAGRWDQETQYF. CDR3 coding DNA: TGTGCCAGCAGCCAAGCGGGCAGGTGGGACCAAGAGACCCAGTACTTC.

V and J are TRBV12-3 or TRBV12-4 and TRBJ2-7, with unresolved D. The CDR3 covers 12 residues. Trimming left V 6 bases short and J 4 bases short, with 10 bases between. CDR3 sequence reads: CASRPQFYEQYF. As DNA, the CDR3 is TGTGCCAGCAGGCCACAGTTTTACGAGCAGTACTTC.

This chain uses TRBV27 with TRBJ1-1; tentatively, D is TRBD1 (5 bases). The CDR3 length is 13 residues. V lost 8 bases and J 4 bases, leaving 14 bases between the germline ends. Germline V CDR1 and CDR2: MNHEY, SMNVEV (reference sequence). CDR3 nucleotide sequence: TGTGCCAGCGGGGACCCAGGGAGCACTGAAGCTTTCTTT. The encoded protein is CASGDPGSTEAFF.

This chain joins TRBV28 and TRBJ2-1; D may match TRBD1 or TRBD2 (5 bases each). The CDR3 loop spans 17 amino acids. Germline V gene lookup returns CDR1 MDHEN and CDR2 SYDVKM. The V end was cut by 4 bases, the J end by 3 bases, with 19 bases between. The CDR3 sequence: CASSSTGTLDIYNEQFF. The CDR3 DNA reads TGTGCCAGCAGTTCCACGGGGACGCTGGACATCTACAATGAGCAGTTCTTC.

The V gene is TRBV7-3, the J gene TRBJ2-3; 11 bases match TRBD2. The trim removed 1 base at V and 3 bases at J, leaving 3 bases unmatched. The CDR3 totals 16 residues. Germline V lookup: CDR1 SGHTA, CDR2 FQGTGA. The DNA of the CDR3 is TGTGCCAGCAGCTTAAATCTAGCGGGGGGAACAGATACGCAGTATTTT. This codes for CASSLNLAGGTDTQYF.

The chain joins TRBV7-8 to TRBJ2-2; TRBD2 aligns across 13 bases. Germline CDR1 is SGHVS and CDR2 is FQNEAQ. V lost 4 bases to trimming and J lost 4 bases; unmatched junction nucleotides: 12. The CDR3 length is 19 residues. The CDR3 DNA is TGTGCCAGCAGCTCGCCAACTAGCGGGGGGGGCGAGGGCACCGGGGAGCTGTTTTTT. Amino acids: CASSSPTSGGGEGTGELFF.

The J gene is TRBJ1-2, the V gene TRBV7-8; TRBD1 matches 8 bases. The CDR3 length is 18 residues. Germline CDR1 reads SGHVS; CDR2 reads FQNEAQ. V was pared by 1 base and J by 4 bases, with 14 bases of the junction left unmatched. The chain's CDR3 is CASSLEGASGGGLYGYTF. Written as DNA, the CDR3 is TGTGCCAGCAGCTTAGAGGGGGCATCAGGGGGCGGCCTCTATGGCTACACCTTC.

The V and J genes are TRBV4-1 and TRBJ1-6, with D unclear. Germline CDR1 reads MGHRA; CDR2 reads YSYEKL. The CDR3 is made up of 14 amino acids. Trimming removed 0 bases from V and 7 bases from J, with 7 bases in between. CDR3 DNA: TGCGCCAGCAGCCAAGACCCTCAGAATTCACCCCTCCACTTT. Protein sequence: CASSQDPQNSPLHF.

This clone was counted between two and nine times. The chain is built from TRBV10-2 and TRBJ1-1, with unresolved D. Trimming left V 4 bases short and J 0 bases short, with 9 bases between. The CDR3 is 14 residues long. CDR1 WSHSY and CDR2 SAAADI come from the germline V gene. The DNA for the CDR3 is TGCGCCAGCAGTGTGGACGGTATGAACACTGAAGCTTTCTTT. Translated: CASSVDGMNTEAFF.

The DNA of the CDR3 is TGCGCCAGCAGCGTGACAGGGTTGGGGGACACTGAAGCTTTCTTT. The encoded protein is CASSVTGLGDTEAFF. The chain is built from TRBV5-1 and TRBJ1-1; TRBD1 matches at 7 bases. J was trimmed by 3 bases and V by 4 bases; bases with no gene match: 9. CDR1 is SGHRS, CDR2 YFSETQ, per germline. The CDR3 extends over 15 amino acids.

This clone was counted between two and nine times. The chain recombines TRBV2 with TRBJ1-5, with D perhaps TRBD1 (5 bases). Trimming pared 2 bases from V and 2 bases from J, leaving 13 bases between. CDR3 length equals 16 residues. Germline loops: CDR1 SNHLY, CDR2 FYNNEI. The chain's CDR3 is CASSEQGLFGNQPQHF. CDR3 bases: TGTGCCAGCAGTGAACAGGGTTTATTTGGCAATCAGCCCCAGCATTTT.

This clone was detected once. The chain combines TRBV27 with TRBJ1-5; perhaps TRBD1 as D (5 bases). This CDR3 has 13 amino acids. V was clipped by 6 bases and J by 7 bases, with 13 bases between them. Germline CDR1 and CDR2: MNHEY and SMNVEV (reference sequence). The CDR3 reads CASSVGTHQPQHF. The CDR3 DNA follows: TGTGCCAGCAGCGTTGGGACTCACCAGCCCCAGCATTTT.

The chain employs TRBV19 and TRBJ1-2; unclear D gene. V gave up 3 bases and J gave up 7 bases, with 18 bases separating them. The CDR3 runs 15 residues. Germline-derived CDR1 and CDR2 are LNHDA and SQIVND (reference sequence). In DNA form, the CDR3 reads TGTGCCAGTAGTATCTTAGACGGGAGACTCCCTGGCTACACCTTC. It is translated as CASSILDGRLPGYTF.

The CDR3 here is CASSSVTGVGYGYTF. The DNA for the CDR3 is TGCGCCAGCAGCTCTGTTACAGGGGTAGGCTATGGCTACACCTTC. The genes are TRBV5-1 and TRBJ1-2, with 7 bases fitting TRBD1. V lost 3 bases to trimming and J lost 4 bases; unmatched junction nucleotides: 9. The CDR3 is 15 residues long. Germline CDR1 SGHRS, CDR2 YFSETQ. Full variable domain (missing parts from reference TRBV5-1 and TRBJ1-2): KAGVTQTPRYLIKTRGQQVTLSCSPISGHRSVSWYQQTPGQGLQFLFEYFSETQRNKGNFPGRFSGRQFSNSRSEMNVSTLELGDSALYLCASSSVTGVGYGYTFGSGTRLTVV.

The V gene is TRBV3-1 (or the pseudogene TRBV3-2), the J gene TRBJ1-1, with TRBD1 matching over 7 bases. The CDR3 consists of 12 residues. The germline gives CDR1 LGHDT, CDR2 YNNKEL (reference sequence). With 4 bases clipped from V and 7 bases from J, the junction kept 3 bases outside the gene matches. The CDR3 region has the DNA TGTGCCAGCAGCCTTCGACAGGGTGAAGCTTTCTTT. As protein: CASSLRQGEAFF.